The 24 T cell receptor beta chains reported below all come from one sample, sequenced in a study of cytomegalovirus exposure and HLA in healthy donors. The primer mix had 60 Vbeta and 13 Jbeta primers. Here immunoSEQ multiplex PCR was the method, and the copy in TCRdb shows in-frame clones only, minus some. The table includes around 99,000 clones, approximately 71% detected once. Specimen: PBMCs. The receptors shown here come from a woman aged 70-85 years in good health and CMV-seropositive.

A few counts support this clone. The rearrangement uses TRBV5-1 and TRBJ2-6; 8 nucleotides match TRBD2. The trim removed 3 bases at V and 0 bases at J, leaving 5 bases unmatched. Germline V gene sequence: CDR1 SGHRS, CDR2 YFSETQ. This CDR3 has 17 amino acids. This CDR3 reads CASSYLAGSSGANVLTF. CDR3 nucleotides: TGCGCCAGCAGCTATTTAGCGGGGAGCTCTGGGGCCAACGTCCTGACTTTC.

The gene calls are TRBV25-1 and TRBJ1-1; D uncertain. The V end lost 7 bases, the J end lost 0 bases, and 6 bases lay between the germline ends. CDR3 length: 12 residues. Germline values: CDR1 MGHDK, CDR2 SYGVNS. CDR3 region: CASISLNTEAFF. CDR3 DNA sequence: TGTGCCAGCATTTCTCTGAACACTGAAGCTTTCTTT.

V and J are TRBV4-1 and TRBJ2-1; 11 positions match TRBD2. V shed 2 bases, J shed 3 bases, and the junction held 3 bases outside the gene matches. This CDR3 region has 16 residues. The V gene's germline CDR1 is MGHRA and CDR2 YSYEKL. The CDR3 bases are TGCGCCAGCAGCCAATCTACTAGCGGGGGCTACAATGAGCAGTTCTTC. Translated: CASSQSTSGGYNEQFF.

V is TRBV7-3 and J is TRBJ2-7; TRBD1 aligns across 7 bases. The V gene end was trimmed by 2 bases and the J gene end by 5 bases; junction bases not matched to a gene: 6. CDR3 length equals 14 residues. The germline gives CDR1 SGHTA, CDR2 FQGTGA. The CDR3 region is CASSLSAGTDEQYF. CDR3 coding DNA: TGTGCCAGCAGCTTATCGGCAGGGACAGACGAGCAGTACTTC.

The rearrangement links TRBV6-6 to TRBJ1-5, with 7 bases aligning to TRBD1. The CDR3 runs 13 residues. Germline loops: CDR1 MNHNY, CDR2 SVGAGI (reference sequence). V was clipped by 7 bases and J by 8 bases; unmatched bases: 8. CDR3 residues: CASTPGGLEPQHF. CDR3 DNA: TGTGCCAGCACCCCAGGGGGTCTTGAGCCCCAGCATTTT.

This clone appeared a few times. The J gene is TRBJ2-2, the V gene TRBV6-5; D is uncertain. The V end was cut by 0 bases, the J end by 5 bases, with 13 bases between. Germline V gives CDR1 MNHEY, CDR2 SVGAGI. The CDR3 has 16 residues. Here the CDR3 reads CASSYSANLRTGELFF. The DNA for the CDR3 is TGTGCCAGCAGTTACTCGGCCAACCTGCGGACCGGGGAGCTGTTTTTT.

The CDR3 region is CASSTLLAVNTGELFF. CDR3 DNA sequence: TGTGCCAGTAGTACTCTGCTAGCGGTAAACACCGGGGAGCTGTTTTTT. This chain joins TRBV19 and TRBJ2-2, with TRBD2 identical over 7 bases. The J segment lost 2 bases and the V segment lost 4 bases, leaving 7 bases of the junction unmatched. Germline values: CDR1 LNHDA, CDR2 SQIVND (reference sequence). CDR3 length: 16 residues.

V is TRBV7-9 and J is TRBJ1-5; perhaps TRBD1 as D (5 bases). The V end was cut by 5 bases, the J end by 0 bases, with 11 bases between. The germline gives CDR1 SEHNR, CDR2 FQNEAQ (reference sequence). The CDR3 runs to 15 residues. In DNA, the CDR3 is TGTGCCAGCAGCCCTCCCGGGGGTAGCAATCAGCCCCAGCATTTT. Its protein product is CASSPPGGSNQPQHF. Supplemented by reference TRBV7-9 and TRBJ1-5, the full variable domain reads DTGVSQNPRHKITKRGQNVTFRCDPISEHNRLYWYRQTLGQGPEFLTYFQNEAQLEKSRLLSDRFSAERPKGSFSTLEIQRTEQGDSAMYLCASSPPGGSNQPQHFGDGTRLSIL.

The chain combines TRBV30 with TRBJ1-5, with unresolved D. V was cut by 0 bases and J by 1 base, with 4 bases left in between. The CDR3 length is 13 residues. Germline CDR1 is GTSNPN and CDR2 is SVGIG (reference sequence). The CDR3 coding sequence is TGTGCCTGGAGTGTACTAAGCAATCAGCCCCAGCATTTT. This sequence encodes CAWSVLSNQPQHF.

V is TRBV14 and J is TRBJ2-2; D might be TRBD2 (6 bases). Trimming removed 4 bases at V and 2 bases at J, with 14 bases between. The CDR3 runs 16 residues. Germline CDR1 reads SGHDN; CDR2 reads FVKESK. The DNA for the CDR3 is TGTGCCAGCAGCCCCCCCGGGACTCCTAACACCGGGGAGCTGTTTTTT. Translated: CASSPPGTPNTGELFF.

The DNA for the CDR3 is TGTGCCAGCAGGGAGTACAGGGGTCAAGAGACCCAGTACTTC. This sequence encodes CASREYRGQETQYF. The chain recombines TRBV6-5 with TRBJ2-5; 7 bases align to TRBD1. Germline V CDR1 and CDR2: MNHEY, SVGAGI. This CDR3 has 14 residues. Unmatched junction bases numbered 6, after V lost 6 bases and J lost 2 bases.

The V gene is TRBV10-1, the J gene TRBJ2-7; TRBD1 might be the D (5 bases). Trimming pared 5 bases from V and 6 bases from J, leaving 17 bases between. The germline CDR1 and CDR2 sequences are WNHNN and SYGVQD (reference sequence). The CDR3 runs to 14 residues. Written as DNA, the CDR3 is TGCGCCAGCAGTCAAGCTCAGGGTAAGGGCGAGCAGTACTTC. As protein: CASSQAQGKGEQYF.

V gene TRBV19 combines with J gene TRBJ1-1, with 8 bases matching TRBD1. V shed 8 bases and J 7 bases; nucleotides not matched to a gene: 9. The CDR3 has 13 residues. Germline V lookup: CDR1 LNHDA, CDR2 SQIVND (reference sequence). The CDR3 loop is CASYGQGRGEAFF. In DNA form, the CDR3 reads TGTGCCAGTTATGGACAGGGTAGAGGTGAAGCTTTCTTT.

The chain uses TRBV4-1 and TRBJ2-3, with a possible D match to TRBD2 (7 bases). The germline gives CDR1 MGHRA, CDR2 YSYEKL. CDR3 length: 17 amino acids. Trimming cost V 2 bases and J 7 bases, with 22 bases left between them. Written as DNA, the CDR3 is TGCGCCAGCAGCCAAACCAAGGGGGGGGCGTCCTCGAATACGCAGTATTTT. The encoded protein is CASSQTKGGASSNTQYF.

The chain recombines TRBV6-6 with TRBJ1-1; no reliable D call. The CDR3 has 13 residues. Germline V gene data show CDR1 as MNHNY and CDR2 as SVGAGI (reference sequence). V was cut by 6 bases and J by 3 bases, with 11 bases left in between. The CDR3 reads CASRARFDTEAFF. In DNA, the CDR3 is TGTGCCAGCAGGGCCCGTTTTGACACTGAAGCTTTCTTT.

The CDR3 DNA is TGTGCCAGCAGCCTCCGTGGGCGGGGGGCAGGTGAGACCCAGTACTTC. Encoded protein: CASSLRGRGAGETQYF. This sequence joins TRBV7-6 and TRBJ2-5, with 8 positions matching TRBD2. The V gene's germline CDR1 is SGHVS and CDR2 FNYEAQ. CDR3 length: 16 residues. Losses at the gene ends were 5 bases for V and 5 bases for J; bases not matched to a gene: 13.

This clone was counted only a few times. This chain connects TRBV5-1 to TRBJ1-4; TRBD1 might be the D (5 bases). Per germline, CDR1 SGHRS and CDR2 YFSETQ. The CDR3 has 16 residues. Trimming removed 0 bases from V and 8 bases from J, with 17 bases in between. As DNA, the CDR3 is TGCGCCAGCAGCTTGGGTTCCCAGGGTATTGTCGAAAAACTGTTTTTT. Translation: CASSLGSQGIVEKLFF.

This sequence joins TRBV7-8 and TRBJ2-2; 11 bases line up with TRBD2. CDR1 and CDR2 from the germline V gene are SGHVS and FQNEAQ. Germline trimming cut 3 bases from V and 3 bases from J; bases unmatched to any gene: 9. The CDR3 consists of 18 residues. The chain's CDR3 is CASSFRLAGRRDTGELFF. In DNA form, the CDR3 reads TGTGCCAGCAGCTTCAGACTAGCGGGGCGACGGGACACCGGGGAGCTGTTTTTT. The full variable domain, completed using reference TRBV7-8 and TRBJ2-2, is GAGVSQSPRYKVAKRGQDVALRCDPISGHVSLFWYQQALGQGPEFLTYFQNEAQLDKSGLPSDRFFAERPEGSVSTLKIQRTQQEDSAVYLCASSFRLAGRRDTGELFFGEGSRLTVL.

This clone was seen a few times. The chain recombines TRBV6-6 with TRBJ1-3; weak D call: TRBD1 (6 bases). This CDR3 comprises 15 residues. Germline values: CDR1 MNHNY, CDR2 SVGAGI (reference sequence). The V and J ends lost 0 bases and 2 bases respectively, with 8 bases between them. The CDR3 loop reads CASSYSGGAGNTIYF. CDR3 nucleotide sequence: TGTGCCAGCAGTTACTCTGGGGGCGCTGGAAACACCATATATTTT.

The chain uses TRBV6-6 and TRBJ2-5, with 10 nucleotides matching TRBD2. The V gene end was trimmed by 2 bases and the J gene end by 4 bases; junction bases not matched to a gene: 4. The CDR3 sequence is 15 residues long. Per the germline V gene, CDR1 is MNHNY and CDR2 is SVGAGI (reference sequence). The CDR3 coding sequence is TGTGCCAGCAGTTACGTAGCGGGGGGTGCAGAGACCCAGTACTTC. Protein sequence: CASSYVAGGAETQYF.

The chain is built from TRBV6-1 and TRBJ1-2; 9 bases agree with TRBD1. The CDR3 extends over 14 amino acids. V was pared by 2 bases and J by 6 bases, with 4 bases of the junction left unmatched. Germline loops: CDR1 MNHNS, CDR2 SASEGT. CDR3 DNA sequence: TGTGCCAGCAGTGAACATACAGGGGGCAATGGCTACACCTTC. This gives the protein CASSEHTGGNGYTF.

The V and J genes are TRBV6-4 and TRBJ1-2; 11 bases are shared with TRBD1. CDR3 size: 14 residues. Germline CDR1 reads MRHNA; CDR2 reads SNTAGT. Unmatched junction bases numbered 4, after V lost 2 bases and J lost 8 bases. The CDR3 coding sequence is TGTGCCAGCAGTGACGGGACAGGGGGGAGCGGCTACACCTTC. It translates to CASSDGTGGSGYTF.

The CDR3 nucleotides are TGTGCCAGCAGTTACGCAGCGACAGGACAGAACACTGAAGCTTTCTTT. Translating gives CASSYAATGQNTEAFF. The chain uses TRBV6-5 and TRBJ1-1; TRBD1 is a possible D gene (6 bases). V was cut by 2 bases and J by 1 base, with 14 bases left in between. There are 16 residues in the CDR3. Germline V gene lookup returns CDR1 MNHEY and CDR2 SVGAGI.

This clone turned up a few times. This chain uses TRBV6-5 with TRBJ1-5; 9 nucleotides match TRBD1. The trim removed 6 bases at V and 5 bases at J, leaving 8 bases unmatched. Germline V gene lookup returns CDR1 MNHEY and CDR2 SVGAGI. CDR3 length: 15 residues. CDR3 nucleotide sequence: TGTGCCAGCAGCCGGACAGGGGTGGGAGATCAGCCCCAGCATTTT. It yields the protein CASSRTGVGDQPQHF.